Below, one T cell receptor (beta chain) is given with its context. Antigen specificity is unknown. The data originate from a study of vaccination effects on CD4 cells after COVID-19. This table comes from immunoSEQ multiplex PCR, and its TCRdb copy is limited to in-frame clones, with some not included. Of tens of thousands of clones listed, roughly 79% are singletons. Before any sequencing was done, the ViraFEST assay used viral peptide pools to expand antigen-specific CD4+ T cells. Cultured cells yielded isolated CD4+ T cells after roughly 11 days. Previously uninfected by SARS-CoV-2, the vaccine recipients also showed negative nucleocapsid antibodies. Every well got a few million PBMC, which were grown with around 10 IU/ml IL-2 and about 9.2 ug/ml peptides. V was cut by 2 bases and J by 1 base, with 6 bases left in between. Per the germline V gene, CDR1 is SQVTM and CDR2 is ANQGSEA. The CDR3 is made up of 14 amino acids.

The gene calls are TRBV29-1 and TRBJ2-6, with no clear D. Specimen: CD4+ T cells from PBMCs cultured with HCoV-OC43 spike peptides, collected before COVID-19 vaccination. Subset here: HCoV-OC43 spike overlapping peptide pool stimulation. The receptor comes from a human donor who received a COVID-19 vaccine. Here the CDR3 reads CSVEMGSGANVLTF. In DNA form, the CDR3 reads TGCAGCGTTGAAATGGGGTCTGGGGCCAACGTCCTGACTTTC.